This TCR beta chain emerged from a study of cytomegalovirus exposure and HLA in healthy donors. Findings and limits, study-wide: On later analysis, the bulk of CMV-associated TCR beta chains appeared to be HLA-restricted. In a later analysis, compared with equally common non-associated chains, HLA-associated beta chains were more expanded.

Comments on this clone: The antigen is not known.

The PCR used 60 Vbeta and 13 Jbeta primers. Assay: immunoSEQ multiplex PCR; the TCRdb copy retains only in-frame clones and omits some. Counted here are 59,000 or so clones, less than 85% occurring once; the ten biggest clones make up approximately 6.3%. The sample was PBMCs. The TCR was taken from a man in his thirties or forties in good health and CMV-seropositive.

Here the CDR3 DNA reads TGTGCCAGCAGCCAAGATAAGGGCGGGGGGCCCTTAGGAGAGACCCAGTACTTC. Translation: CASSQDKGGGPLGETQYF. The chain is built from TRBV4-2 and TRBJ2-5; 8 nucleotides match TRBD2. The CDR3 extends over 18 amino acids. Trimming removed 0 bases from V and 4 bases from J; junction bases left unmatched: 13. Germline CDR1 is LGHNA and CDR2 is YNFKEQ.